Below, one T cell receptor (beta chain) is given with its context. The sample comes from a study of blood T cell repertoires in COVID-19. Study summary: Acute and convalescent COVID-19 specimens originated in the United States, Italy and Spain. Nucleic acid was either cDNA or gDNA, and it came from T cells, B-cell-depleted T cells, or PBMCs.

The germline V gene encodes CDR1 LNHNV and CDR2 YYDKDF (reference sequence). The length of the CDR3 is 12 residues. The V end lost 5 bases, the J end lost 14 bases, and 13 bases lay between the germline ends. Some clones are missing from TCRdb's copy, which holds only in-frame ones; the method was immunoSEQ multiplex PCR. The table records about 190,000 clones, 88% of them present only once. The sample comprised peripheral blood. This TCR derives from a woman aged 25 to 39 with acute or convalescent COVID-19. The chain is built from TRBV15 and TRBJ1-6; D gene unclear. Here the CDR3 DNA reads TGTGCCACCAGCGTCGCGGTTGGCACCCTCCACTTT. This encodes CATSVAVGTLHF.